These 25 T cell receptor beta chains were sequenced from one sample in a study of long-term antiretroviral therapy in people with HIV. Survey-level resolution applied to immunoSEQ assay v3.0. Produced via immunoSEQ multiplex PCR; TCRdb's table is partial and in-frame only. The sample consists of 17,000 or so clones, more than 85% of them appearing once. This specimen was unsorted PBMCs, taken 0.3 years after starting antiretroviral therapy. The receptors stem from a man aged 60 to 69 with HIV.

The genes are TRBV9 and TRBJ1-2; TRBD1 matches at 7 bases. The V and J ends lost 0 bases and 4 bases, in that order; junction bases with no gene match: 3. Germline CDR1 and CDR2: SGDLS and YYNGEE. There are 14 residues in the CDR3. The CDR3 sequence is CASSVVSGGYGYTF. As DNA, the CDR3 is TGTGCCAGCAGCGTAGTATCAGGGGGCTATGGCTACACCTTC.

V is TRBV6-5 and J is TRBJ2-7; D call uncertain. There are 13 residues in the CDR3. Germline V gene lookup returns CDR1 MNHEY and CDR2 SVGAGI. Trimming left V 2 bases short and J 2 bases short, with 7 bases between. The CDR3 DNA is TGTGCCAGCAGTTACCGCCAGACCTACGAGCAGTACTTC. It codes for CASSYRQTYEQYF.

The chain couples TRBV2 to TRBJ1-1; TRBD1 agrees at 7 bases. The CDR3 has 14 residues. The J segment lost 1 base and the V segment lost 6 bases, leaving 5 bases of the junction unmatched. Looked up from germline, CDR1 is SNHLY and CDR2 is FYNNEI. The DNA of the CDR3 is TGTGCCAGCAGGGGGGGGGACAGGAACACTGAAGCTTTCTTT. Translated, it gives CASRGGDRNTEAFF.

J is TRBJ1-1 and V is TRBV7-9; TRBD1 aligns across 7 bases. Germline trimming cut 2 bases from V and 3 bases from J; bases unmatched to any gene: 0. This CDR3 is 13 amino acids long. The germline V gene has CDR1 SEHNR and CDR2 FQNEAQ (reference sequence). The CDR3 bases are TGTGCCAGCAGCTTACAGGGGGACACTGAAGCTTTCTTT. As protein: CASSLQGDTEAFF.

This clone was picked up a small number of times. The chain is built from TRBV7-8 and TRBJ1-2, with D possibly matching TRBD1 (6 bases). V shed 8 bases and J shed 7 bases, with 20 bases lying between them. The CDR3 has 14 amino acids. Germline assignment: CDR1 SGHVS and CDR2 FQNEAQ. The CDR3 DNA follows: TGTGCCAGCGGCGCCGGGACTCCCAGGGGTGGCTACACCTTC. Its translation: CASGAGTPRGGYTF.

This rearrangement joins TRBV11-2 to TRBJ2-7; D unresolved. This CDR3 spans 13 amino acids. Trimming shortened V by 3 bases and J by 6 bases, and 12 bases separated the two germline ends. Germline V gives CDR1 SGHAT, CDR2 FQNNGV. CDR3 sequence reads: CASSFGSSREQYF. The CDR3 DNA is TGTGCCAGCAGCTTTGGTAGCTCCCGCGAGCAGTACTTC.

The DNA of the CDR3 is TGTGCCAGCAGATTGTGGGGGGCGTTTCAGCCCCAGCATTTT. Translating gives CASRLWGAFQPQHF. The chain employs TRBV27 and TRBJ1-5; maybe TRBD1 (6 bases). The length of the CDR3 is 14 residues. V shed 6 bases and J shed 6 bases, with 15 bases lying between them. Germline CDR1 MNHEY, CDR2 SMNVEV (reference sequence).

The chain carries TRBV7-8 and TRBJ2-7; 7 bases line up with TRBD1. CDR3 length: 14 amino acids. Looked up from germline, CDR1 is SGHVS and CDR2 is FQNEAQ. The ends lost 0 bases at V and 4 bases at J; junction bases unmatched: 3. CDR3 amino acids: CASSLADRAYEQYF. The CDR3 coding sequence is TGTGCCAGCAGCTTAGCCGACAGGGCGTACGAGCAGTACTTC. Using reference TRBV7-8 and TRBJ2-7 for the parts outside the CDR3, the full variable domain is GAGVSQSPRYKVAKRGQDVALRCDPISGHVSLFWYQQALGQGPEFLTYFQNEAQLDKSGLPSDRFFAERPEGSVSTLKIQRTQQEDSAVYLCASSLADRAYEQYFGPGTRLTVT.

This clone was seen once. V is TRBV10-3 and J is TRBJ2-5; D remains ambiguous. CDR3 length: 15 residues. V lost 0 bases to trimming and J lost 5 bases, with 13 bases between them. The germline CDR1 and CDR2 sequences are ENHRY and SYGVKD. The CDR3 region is CAISESGFVGETQYF. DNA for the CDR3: TGTGCCATCAGTGAGTCCGGATTCGTGGGGGAGACCCAGTACTTC.

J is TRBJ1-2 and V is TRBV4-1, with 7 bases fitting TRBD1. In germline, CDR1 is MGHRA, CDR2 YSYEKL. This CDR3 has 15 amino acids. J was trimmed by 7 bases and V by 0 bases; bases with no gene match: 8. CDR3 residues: CASSQEEGRGLGYTF. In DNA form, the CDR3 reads TGCGCCAGCAGCCAAGAAGAGGGGAGGGGGCTTGGCTACACCTTC.

CDR3 amino acids: CASSPLAGALSYEQYF. CDR3 bases: TGTGCCAGCTCACCACTAGCGGGAGCGTTATCCTACGAGCAGTACTTC. The chain recombines TRBV18 with TRBJ2-7; 9 bases match TRBD2. This CDR3 spans 16 amino acids. J lost 1 base, V lost 1 base, and 5 bases had no gene match. The germline V gene encodes CDR1 KGHSH and CDR2 LQKENI. Full variable domain (missing parts from reference TRBV18 and TRBJ2-7): NAGVMQNPRHLVRRRGQEARLRCSPMKGHSHVYWYRQLPEEGLKFMVYLQKENIIDESGMPKERFSAEFPKEGPSILRIQQVVRGDSAAYFCASSPLAGALSYEQYFGPGTRLTVT.

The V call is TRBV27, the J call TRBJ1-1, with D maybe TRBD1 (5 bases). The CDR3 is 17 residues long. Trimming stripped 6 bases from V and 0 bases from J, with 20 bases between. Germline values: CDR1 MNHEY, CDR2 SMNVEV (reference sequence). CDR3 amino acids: CASSPLFGRDMNTEAFF. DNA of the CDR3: TGTGCCAGCAGCCCCCTTTTTGGCAGGGATATGAACACTGAAGCTTTCTTT.

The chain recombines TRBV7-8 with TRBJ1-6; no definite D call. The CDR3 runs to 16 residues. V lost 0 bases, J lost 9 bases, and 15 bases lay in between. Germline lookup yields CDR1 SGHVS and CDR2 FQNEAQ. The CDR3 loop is CASSLASRRGISPLHF. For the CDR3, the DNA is TGTGCCAGCAGCTTAGCGTCGAGGAGAGGTATTTCACCCCTCCACTTT.

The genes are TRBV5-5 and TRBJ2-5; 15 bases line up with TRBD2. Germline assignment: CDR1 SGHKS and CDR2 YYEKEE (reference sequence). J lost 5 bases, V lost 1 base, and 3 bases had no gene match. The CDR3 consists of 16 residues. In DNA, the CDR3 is TGTGCCAGCAGCTTGCCCGGACTAGCGGGAGGGGAGACCCAGTACTTC. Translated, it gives CASSLPGLAGGETQYF.

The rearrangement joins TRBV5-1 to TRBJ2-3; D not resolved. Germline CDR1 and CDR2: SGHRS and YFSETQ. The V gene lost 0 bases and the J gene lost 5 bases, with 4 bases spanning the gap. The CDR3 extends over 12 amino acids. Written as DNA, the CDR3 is TGCGCCAGCAGCTTGGATAAAGATACGCAGTATTTT. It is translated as CASSLDKDTQYF.

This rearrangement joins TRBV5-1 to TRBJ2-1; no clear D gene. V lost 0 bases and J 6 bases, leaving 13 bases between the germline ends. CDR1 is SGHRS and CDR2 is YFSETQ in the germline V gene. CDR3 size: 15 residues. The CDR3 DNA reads TGCGCCAGCAGCTTGGCCGAGAATCGACTCAATGAGCAGTTCTTC. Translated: CASSLAENRLNEQFF.

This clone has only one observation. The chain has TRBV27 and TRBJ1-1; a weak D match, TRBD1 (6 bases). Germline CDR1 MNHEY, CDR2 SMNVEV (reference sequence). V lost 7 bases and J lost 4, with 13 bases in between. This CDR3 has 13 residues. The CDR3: CASMRQGLTEAFF. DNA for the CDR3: TGTGCCAGCATGCGGCAGGGGCTCACTGAAGCTTTCTTT.

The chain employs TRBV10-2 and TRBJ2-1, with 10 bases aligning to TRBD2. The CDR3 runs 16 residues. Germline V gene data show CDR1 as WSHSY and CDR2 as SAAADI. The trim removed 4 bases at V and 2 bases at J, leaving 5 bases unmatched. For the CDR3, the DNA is TGCGCCAGCAGTGGATACGGGACTAGCGCCTACAATGAGCAGTTCTTC. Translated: CASSGYGTSAYNEQFF.

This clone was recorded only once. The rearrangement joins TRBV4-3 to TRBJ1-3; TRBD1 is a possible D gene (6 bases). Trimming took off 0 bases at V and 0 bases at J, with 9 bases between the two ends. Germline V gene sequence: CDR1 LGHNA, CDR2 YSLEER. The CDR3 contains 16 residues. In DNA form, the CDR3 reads TGCGCCAGCAGCCAAGAACAGGGACCCTCTGGAAACACCATATATTTT. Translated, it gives CASSQEQGPSGNTIYF.

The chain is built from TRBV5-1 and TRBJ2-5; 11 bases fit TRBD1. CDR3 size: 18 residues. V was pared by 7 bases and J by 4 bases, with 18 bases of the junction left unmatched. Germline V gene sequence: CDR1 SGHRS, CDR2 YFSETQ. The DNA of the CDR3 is TGCGCCAGCTATAAGGGGACAGGGGGGCCCACTCATGCAGAGACCCAGTACTTC. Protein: CASYKGTGGPTHAETQYF.

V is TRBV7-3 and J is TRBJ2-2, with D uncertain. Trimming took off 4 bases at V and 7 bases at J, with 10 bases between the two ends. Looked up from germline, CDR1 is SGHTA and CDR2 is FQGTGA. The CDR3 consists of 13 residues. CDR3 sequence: CASSYILGGELFF. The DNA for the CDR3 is TGTGCCAGCAGCTACATTTTAGGCGGGGAGCTGTTTTTT.

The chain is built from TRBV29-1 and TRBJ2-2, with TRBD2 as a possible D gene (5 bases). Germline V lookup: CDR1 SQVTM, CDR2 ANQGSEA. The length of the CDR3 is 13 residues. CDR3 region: CAGVAANTGELFF. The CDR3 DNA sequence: TGCGCGGGTGTAGCAGCGAACACCGGGGAGCTGTTTTTT.

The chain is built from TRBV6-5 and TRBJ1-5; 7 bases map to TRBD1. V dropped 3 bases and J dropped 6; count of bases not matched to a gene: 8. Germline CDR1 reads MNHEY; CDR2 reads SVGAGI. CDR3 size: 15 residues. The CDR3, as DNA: TGTGCCAGCAGTTATGGGGCAGGGGGAGGTCAGCCCCAGCATTTT. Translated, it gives CASSYGAGGGQPQHF.

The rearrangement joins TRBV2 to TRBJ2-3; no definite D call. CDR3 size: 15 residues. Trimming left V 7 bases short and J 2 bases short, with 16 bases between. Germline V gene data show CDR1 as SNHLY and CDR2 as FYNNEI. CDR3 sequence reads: CASTPSQVFTDTQYF. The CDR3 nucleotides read TGTGCCAGCACCCCCTCTCAGGTCTTCACAGATACGCAGTATTTT. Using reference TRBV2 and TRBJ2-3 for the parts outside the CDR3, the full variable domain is EPEVTQTPSHQVTQMGQEVILRCVPISNHLYFYWYRQILGQKVEFLVSFYNNEISEKSEIFDDQFSVERPDGSNFTLKIRSTKLEDSAMYFCASTPSQVFTDTQYFGPGTRLTVL.

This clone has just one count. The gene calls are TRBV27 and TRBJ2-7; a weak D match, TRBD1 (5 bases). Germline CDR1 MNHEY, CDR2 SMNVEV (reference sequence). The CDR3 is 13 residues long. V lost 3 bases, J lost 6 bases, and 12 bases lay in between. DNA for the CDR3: TGTGCCAGCAGTTTCCTCAGGGCTGGCGAGCAGTACTTC. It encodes CASSFLRAGEQYF.